This T cell receptor beta chain was recovered during a study of CD8 T cells in ankylosing spondylitis. General study results and limits: Reports of some motif variants in reactive arthritis synovial fluid and blood predate this one. One TCR beta motif, made up of eight or nine highly homologous variants, appeared characteristic of ankylosing spondylitis blood.

TCRdb analysed the 5' RACE reads with MiXCR anew, one entry per CDR3 protein. The sample lists about 260,000 distinct CDR3 sequences, 15% to 20% occurring once. The germline V and J ends were trimmed by 5 bases and 0 bases, with 13 bases remaining between them. The length of the CDR3 is 14 residues. Germline loops: CDR1 DFQATT, CDR2 SNEGSKA (reference sequence). As for this clonotype: The antigen remains unidentified.

The rearrangement uses TRBV20-1 and TRBJ1-1; D is unresolved. Sequencing was done on a sample of blood, either unsorted or a sorted T cell fraction (not recorded which). The origin of this receptor is a male donor with ankylosing spondylitis or in good health (not recorded which). The CDR3, as DNA: TGCAGTGCTGGCCGGATGACTATGAACACTGAAGCTTTCTTT. Its protein is CSAGRMTMNTEAFF.